This record covers a single T cell receptor (beta chain). Libraries were prepared by immunoSEQ multiplex PCR; TCRdb keeps only in-frame clonotypes and omits some of them. Of under 65,000 clones detected, about 90% appear once; the ten largest clones hold 22%. CDR1 and CDR2 (germline): MNHEY, SMNVEV (reference sequence). This CDR3 contains 14 residues. The V end lost 8 bases, the J end lost 5 bases, and 15 bases lay between the germline ends. These data come from a study of blood T cell repertoires in COVID-19. Study context: PBMCs, B-cell-depleted T cells, or T cells were the source of the cDNA or gDNA that made up the material.

The sample consisted of peripheral blood. The chain has TRBV27 and TRBJ1-4; TRBD1 is a possible D gene (5 bases). This TCR was sampled from a woman older than 75 with COVID-19, enrolled during active disease. In nucleotides, the CDR3 is TGTGCCAGCGGAAGGACAAGCCCGAATGAAAAACTGTTTTTT. Protein product: CASGRTSPNEKLFF.